The table lists the clone carrying this TCR beta chain with a few counts. What it binds is not known. The protocol was immunoSEQ multiplex PCR, while the TCRdb copy is restricted to in-frame clones and leaves out a portion. Among about 58,000 clones listed, approximately 86% were seen once. This entry is derived from a study of OX40 agonist ivuxolimab in advanced cancers. Looked up from germline, CDR1 is KGHSH and CDR2 is LQKENI. The CDR3 sequence is 14 residues long. V was shortened by 2 bases and J by 1 base, with 8 bases between the two germline ends. Broader study findings: Researchers report that CD8+ T cells had, on average, more expanded clones than CD4+. By week 6 at 0.1 to 3.0 mg/kg, blood CD4+ and CD8+ T cells had expanded clonally.

This material consisted of CD4+ or CD8+ T cells sorted from blood, taken in a trial of the OX40 agonist ivuxolimab. The J gene is TRBJ1-1, the V gene TRBV18; D unresolved. The receptor was isolated from an adult with an advanced solid tumor such as melanoma, head and neck, liver or kidney cancer. The CDR3 protein is CASSPNRRNTEAFF. The CDR3 DNA sequence: TGTGCCAGCTCACCAAATAGGCGGAACACTGAAGCTTTCTTT. Complete variable domain (other parts from reference TRBV18 and TRBJ1-1): NAGVMQNPRHLVRRRGQEARLRCSPMKGHSHVYWYRQLPEEGLKFMVYLQKENIIDESGMPKERFSAEFPKEGPSILRIQQVVRGDSAAYFCASSPNRRNTEAFFGQGTRLTVV.